The next 23 T cell receptor beta chains were all read from a single sample in a study of cytotoxic CD8 clonotypes in ibrutinib-treated CLL. Measured with immunoSEQ multiplex PCR; TCRdb has only the in-frame clones, and not every one. The sample shows about 76,000 clones, 70% to 90% of them seen only once. The source material was PBMCs, sampled before ibrutinib treatment. The origin of the receptors is a human donor with chronic lymphocytic leukemia.

The chain links TRBV27 to TRBJ2-7, with a weak D call TRBD1 (5 bases). V was pared by 7 bases and J by 5 bases, with 15 bases between. The CDR3 has 13 amino acids. The V gene's germline CDR1 is MNHEY and CDR2 SMNVEV (reference sequence). The DNA of the CDR3 is TGTGCCAGCACTAATGCAGGGCTTAACGAGCAGTACTTC. Its protein product is CASTNAGLNEQYF.

The chain has TRBV5-1 and TRBJ1-2; 8 bases align to TRBD1. CDR1 and CDR2 from the germline V gene are SGHRS and YFSETQ. This CDR3 region has 17 residues. V trimming: 0 bases; J trimming: 1 base; junction bases outside the gene matches: 8. In DNA, the CDR3 is TGCGCCAGCAGCTTGGGGAGCGGGACAGGATATAACTATGGCTACACCTTC. It encodes CASSLGSGTGYNYGYTF.

This clone has only a few counts. The rearrangement joins TRBV6-8 to TRBJ2-3; 7 nucleotides align to TRBD2. J was trimmed by 3 bases and V by 2 bases; bases with no gene match: 5. This CDR3 contains 15 residues. From germline, CDR1 is MNHGY and CDR2 SAAAGT. CDR3 in amino acids: CASSYPRTRTDTQYF. DNA of the CDR3: TGTGCCAGCAGTTACCCACGGACTAGAACAGATACGCAGTATTTT.

This rearrangement joins TRBV29-1 to TRBJ2-1; D remains ambiguous. V was trimmed by 1 base and J by 3 bases, leaving 13 bases between them. The CDR3 runs to 15 residues. Germline CDR1 and CDR2: SQVTM and ANQGSEA. The CDR3 coding sequence is TGCAGCGTTGAAGGGGCTAGTACGGTCTACAATGAGCAGTTCTTC. Amino acids: CSVEGASTVYNEQFF.

The CDR3 region is CASSSWGGQPQHF. CDR3 nucleotide sequence: TGTGCCAGCAGTTCCTGGGGCGGTCAGCCCCAGCATTTT. The V gene is TRBV28, the J gene TRBJ1-5; a possible D gene is TRBD1 (5 bases). The germline V gene has CDR1 MDHEN and CDR2 SYDVKM. Trimming stripped 4 bases from V and 6 bases from J, with 10 bases between. The CDR3 consists of 13 residues.

The V gene is TRBV6-6, the J gene TRBJ1-2; 7 positions match TRBD1. There are 14 residues in the CDR3. Per the germline V gene, CDR1 is MNHNY and CDR2 is SVGAGI (reference sequence). The J segment lost 3 bases and the V segment lost 4 bases, leaving 5 bases of the junction unmatched. The CDR3 sequence: CASSSLDRDYGYTF. The CDR3 DNA reads TGTGCCAGCAGTTCCCTCGACAGGGACTATGGCTACACCTTC.

The CDR3 DNA follows: TGTGCCAGCAGCCCACAGACAGGGTTGGGCTCTAACTATGGCTACACCTTC. This codes for CASSPQTGLGSNYGYTF. The rearrangement uses TRBV14 and TRBJ1-2, with TRBD1 matching 7 bases. V was pared by 4 bases and J by 0 bases, with 11 bases of the junction left unmatched. Germline loops: CDR1 SGHDN, CDR2 FVKESK. The CDR3 is made up of 17 amino acids.

The V gene is TRBV29-1, the J gene TRBJ2-3; 7 nucleotides align to TRBD2. Germline CDR1 and CDR2: SQVTM and ANQGSEA. The length of the CDR3 is 13 residues. Germline trimming cut 1 base from V and 5 bases from J; bases unmatched to any gene: 3. The CDR3 protein is CSVEGASGDTQYF. Here the CDR3 DNA reads TGCAGCGTTGAAGGGGCTAGCGGAGATACGCAGTATTTT.

The rearrangement links TRBV7-2 to TRBJ1-1; a possible D gene is TRBD1 (5 bases). The CDR3 contains 15 residues. The V gene's germline CDR1 is SGHTA and CDR2 FQGNSA. The V gene lost 1 base and the J gene lost 4 bases, with 13 bases spanning the gap. The CDR3 DNA follows: TGTGCCAGCAGCTTAGTGGGGGGGTTGTCCACTGAAGCTTTCTTT. This codes for CASSLVGGLSTEAFF.

The rearrangement links TRBV4-1 to TRBJ2-3; 9 bases are a match to TRBD2. With V trimmed by 0 bases and J by 3 bases, 13 bases remained unmatched. This CDR3 contains 19 residues. CDR1 and CDR2 (germline): MGHRA, YSYEKL. CDR3 coding DNA: TGCGCCAGCAGCCAAGACCCCCGCGGGGCGGGAGGGAGTACAGATACGCAGTATTTT. Translating gives CASSQDPRGAGGSTDTQYF.

The chain recombines TRBV4-3 with TRBJ1-1; 7 bases are shared with TRBD1. V trimming: 2 bases; J trimming: 4 bases; junction bases outside the gene matches: 4. The CDR3 loop spans 14 amino acids. The germline V gene has CDR1 LGHNA and CDR2 YSLEER. CDR3 in amino acids: CASSQRQGLTEAFF. The CDR3 coding sequence is TGCGCCAGCAGCCAACGACAGGGTCTCACTGAAGCTTTCTTT.

The chain employs TRBV5-1 and TRBJ1-1, with no clear D. The CDR3 is 13 residues long. The germline CDR1 and CDR2 sequences are SGHRS and YFSETQ. Trimming cost V 4 bases and J 0 bases, with 7 bases left between them. The CDR3: CASSRTLNTEAFF. In DNA form, the CDR3 reads TGCGCCAGCAGCAGGACCTTGAACACTGAAGCTTTCTTT.

The genes are TRBV6-1 and TRBJ2-5; 8 nucleotides agree with TRBD2. CDR3 length: 13 amino acids. V trimming: 6 bases; J trimming: 5 bases; junction bases outside the gene matches: 5. Germline CDR1 MNHNS, CDR2 SASEGT. CDR3 sequence: CASRDSGIETQYF. The DNA of the CDR3 is TGTGCCAGCAGAGATAGCGGGATCGAGACCCAGTACTTC.

The V and J genes are TRBV19 and TRBJ1-1; TRBD1 agrees at 7 bases. This CDR3 spans 12 amino acids. V lost 6 bases and J lost 7; bases outside the gene matches: 5. Germline lookup yields CDR1 LNHDA and CDR2 SQIVND (reference sequence). CDR3 loop: CASSLQGSEAFF. CDR3 bases: TGTGCCAGTAGCCTACAGGGGAGTGAAGCTTTCTTT.

This chain links TRBV5-1 with TRBJ2-1, with D perhaps matching TRBD2 (7 bases). V was shortened by 3 bases and J by 5 bases, with 15 bases between the two germline ends. The CDR3 is made up of 15 amino acids. The germline V gene encodes CDR1 SGHRS and CDR2 YFSETQ. CDR3: CASSSHSGTNNEQFF. The CDR3 nucleotides are TGCGCCAGCAGCTCCCACAGCGGGACAAACAATGAGCAGTTCTTC.

The chain employs TRBV6-1 and TRBJ2-4, with D perhaps matching TRBD1 (5 bases). Trimming removed 2 bases at V and 9 bases at J, with 11 bases between. Germline CDR1 MNHNS, CDR2 SASEGT. The CDR3 is 13 amino acids. In nucleotides, the CDR3 is TGTGCCAGCAGTGAACTAGACAGTACCATTCAGTACTTC. It is translated as CASSELDSTIQYF.

The CDR3 reads CASSLGGTGDHYGYTF. CDR3 nucleotides: TGTGCCAGCAGTTTAGGTGGGACAGGGGATCACTATGGCTACACCTTC. V is TRBV28 and J is TRBJ1-2; 10 positions agree with TRBD1. The CDR3 runs 16 residues. From germline, CDR1 is MDHEN and CDR2 SYDVKM. V gave up 2 bases and J gave up 3 bases; unmatched junction bases: 6.

This clone was picked up a small number of times. The V gene is TRBV4-2, the J gene TRBJ2-2, with 7 bases that match TRBD1. Germline CDR1 and CDR2: LGHNA and YNFKEQ. With V trimmed by 4 bases and J by 7 bases, 12 bases remained unmatched. CDR3 length equals 16 residues. CDR3 DNA: TGTGCCAGCAGCCCAGAGGGTCCAGGGGGAAACGGGGAGCTGTTTTTT. Translating gives CASSPEGPGGNGELFF.

The CDR3 is CSARDLNEQYF. The CDR3 DNA sequence: TGCAGTGCTAGAGATCTAAACGAGCAGTACTTC. The chain combines TRBV20-1 with TRBJ2-7; D is ambiguous. Trimming left V 0 bases short and J 5 bases short, with 5 bases between. The CDR3 is 11 amino acids. Germline V gives CDR1 DFQATT, CDR2 SNEGSKA (reference sequence).

The V call is TRBV28, the J call TRBJ1-5, with D unclear. The CDR3 extends over 13 amino acids. The ends were cut back, 6 bases at V and 1 base at J, with 7 bases in the middle. Germline loops: CDR1 MDHEN, CDR2 SYDVKM. CDR3 region: CASRGGSNQPQHF. The CDR3, as DNA: TGTGCCAGCAGGGGTGGCAGCAATCAGCCCCAGCATTTT.

The chain combines TRBV14 with TRBJ2-1; 13 bases line up with TRBD2. The CDR3 has 15 residues. CDR1 is SGHDN, CDR2 FVKESK, per germline. V lost 4 bases and J lost 7; bases outside the gene matches: 4. This chain's CDR3 is CASSRTSGSGNEQFF. Here the CDR3 DNA reads TGTGCCAGCAGCCGGACTAGCGGGAGTGGGAATGAGCAGTTCTTC.

This chain links TRBV2 with TRBJ2-1; perhaps TRBD2 as D (5 bases). CDR3 length: 16 amino acids. Germline CDR1 is SNHLY and CDR2 is FYNNEI. Trimming left V 6 bases short and J 0 bases short, with 15 bases between. CDR3 amino acids: CASRVEGRSSYNEQFF. The DNA for the CDR3 is TGTGCCAGCAGAGTAGAGGGAAGGAGCTCCTACAATGAGCAGTTCTTC.

A note on this clone: The junction and the germline gene differ at one end; a read error may be behind it. The V and J genes are TRBV7-7 and TRBJ2-2; tentative D call: TRBD2 (5 bases). Germline V gene sequence: CDR1 SSHAT, CDR2 FNYEAQ (reference sequence). CDR3 length: 15 amino acids. Written as DNA, the CDR3 is TGTGCTAGCAGCTTCGGGATAGAAGGTGCCGGGGAGCTGTTTTTT. Amino acid sequence: CASSFGIEGAGELFF.